These 17 T cell receptor beta chains originate from one sample sequenced in a study of cytotoxic CD8 clonotypes in ibrutinib-treated CLL. Here immunoSEQ multiplex PCR was the method, and the copy in TCRdb shows in-frame clones only, minus some. This table holds about 130,000 clones, 79% found once. The sample here was PBMCs, taken after 12 months of ibrutinib treatment. All receptors come from a human donor with chronic lymphocytic leukemia.

This clone was seen more than once but under ten times. The chain employs TRBV6-1 and TRBJ2-1; TRBD2 might be the D (5 bases). Trimming took off 1 base at V and 9 bases at J, with 10 bases between the two ends. This CDR3 has 13 amino acids. The germline V gene encodes CDR1 MNHNS and CDR2 SASEGT. This CDR3 is CASSEGDRGEQFF. For the CDR3, the DNA is TGTGCCAGCAGTGAAGGAGATCGGGGTGAGCAGTTCTTC.

This rearrangement joins TRBV29-1 to TRBJ2-1; D might be TRBD1 or TRBD2, each matching 5 bases. CDR1 is SQVTM, CDR2 ANQGSEA, per germline. The V gene lost 6 bases and the J gene lost 1 base, with 16 bases spanning the gap. The CDR3 spans 15 residues. The CDR3 DNA reads as TGCAGCGTGCATGAGGGGTGGCGGTCCTACAATGAGCAGTTCTTC. This encodes CSVHEGWRSYNEQFF.

This clone occurred a few times. The chain couples TRBV12-5 to TRBJ1-1, with a possible D match to TRBD1 (6 bases). CDR1 is LGHNT, CDR2 FRNRAP, per germline. The CDR3 spans 12 residues. Between the trimmed V and J ends, which lost 1 base and 14 bases, there was a span of 14 bases. CDR3 in amino acids: CASGLDLQDSFF. Here the CDR3 DNA reads TGTGCTAGTGGTTTGGACCTGCAGGACAGCTTCTTT.

This chain connects TRBV11-2 to TRBJ2-2, with D tentatively TRBD1 or TRBD2 (5 bases each). V was shortened by 2 bases and J by 3 bases, with 10 bases between the two germline ends. Looked up from germline, CDR1 is SGHAT and CDR2 is FQNNGV. The CDR3 is made up of 15 amino acids. The CDR3 region is CASSLLGDDTGELFF. CDR3 in DNA: TGTGCCAGCAGCTTATTGGGGGACGACACCGGGGAGCTGTTTTTT. The full variable domain, with the rest looked up from reference TRBV11-2 and TRBJ2-2, is EAGVAQSPRYKIIEKRQSVAFWCNPISGHATLYWYQQILGQGPKLLIQFQNNGVVDDSQLPKDRFSAERLKGVDSTLKIQPAKLEDSAVYLCASSLLGDDTGELFFGEGSRLTVL.

This CDR3 reads CASRRERGSGYTF. CDR3 sequence (DNA): TGTGCCAGCAGGCGGGAGAGAGGGTCGGGCTACACCTTC. The genes are TRBV27 and TRBJ1-2, with no clear D. Trimming stripped 6 bases from V and 8 bases from J, with 16 bases between. CDR3 size: 13 residues. The germline CDR1 and CDR2 sequences are MNHEY and SMNVEV (reference sequence).

V usage is TRBV4-1 and J usage is TRBJ2-7; D call uncertain. CDR3 length equals 14 residues. The V and J ends lost 1 base and 3 bases respectively, with 10 bases between them. CDR1 is MGHRA, CDR2 YSYEKL, per germline. The CDR3 is CASSQVPLGYEQYF. The CDR3 DNA sequence: TGCGCCAGCAGCCAAGTCCCCTTAGGCTACGAGCAGTACTTC.

The rearrangement uses TRBV30 and TRBJ1-1; D call uncertain. The germline CDR1 and CDR2 sequences are GTSNPN and SVGIG (reference sequence). The CDR3 is 14 residues long. The V and J ends lost 0 bases and 4 bases respectively, with 12 bases between them. This chain's CDR3 is CAWSVRGMVTEAFF. CDR3 DNA: TGTGCCTGGAGTGTACGGGGAATGGTCACTGAAGCTTTCTTT. The variable domain in full, completed from reference TRBV30 and TRBJ1-1, reads SQTIHQWPATLVQPVGSPLSLECTVEGTSNPNLYWYRQAAGRGLQLLFYSVGIGQISSEVPQNLSASRPQDRQFILSSKKLLLSDSGFYLCAWSVRGMVTEAFFGQGTRLTVV.

The sample holds one count of this clone. The chain carries TRBV29-1 and TRBJ1-2, with D uncertain. The CDR3 covers 12 residues. Trimming cost V 7 bases and J 4 bases, with 13 bases left between them. The germline V gene has CDR1 SQVTM and CDR2 ANQGSEA. The CDR3, as DNA: TGCAGCGCAGCCGGTGATGGCTATGGCTACACCTTC. Protein product: CSAAGDGYGYTF.

J is TRBJ2-3 and V is TRBV5-1; 8 positions agree with TRBD1. The length of the CDR3 is 17 residues. Germline values: CDR1 SGHRS, CDR2 YFSETQ. V dropped 0 bases and J dropped 1; count of bases not matched to a gene: 7. DNA for the CDR3: TGCGCCAGCAGCTTGGGTACAGGGGGAGAGGGCACAGATACGCAGTATTTT. Protein sequence: CASSLGTGGEGTDTQYF.

The genes are TRBV11-1 and TRBJ1-3; 7 bases are a match to TRBD1. Germline values: CDR1 SGHAT, CDR2 FQDESV (reference sequence). This CDR3 contains 15 residues. V lost 5 bases to trimming and J lost 0 bases; unmatched junction nucleotides: 4. The CDR3 reads CASSRDSYSGNTIYF. The DNA of the CDR3 is TGTGCCAGCAGCAGGGACAGCTACTCTGGAAACACCATATATTTT.

Comment on this clone: Its ends do not fully match the called genes, so a read error is possible. The chain combines TRBV5-4 with TRBJ2-7, with 9 nucleotides matching TRBD1. This CDR3 is 13 amino acids long. CDR1 is SGHNT and CDR2 is YYREEE in the germline V gene (reference sequence). The CDR3 DNA follows: TGTGCCACCAGCGACAGGGGGGGATACGAGCAGTACTTC. Protein: CATSDRGGYEQYF. Together with reference TRBV5-4 and TRBJ2-7, the CDR3 gives the full variable domain: ETGVTQSPTHLIKTRGQQVTLRCSSQSGHNTVSWYQQALGQGPQFIFQYYREEENGRGNFPPRFSGLQFPNYSSELNVNALELDDSALYLCATSDRGGYEQYFGPGTRLTVT.

Regarding this clone: A read error may produce the germline difference seen at one junction end. The chain uses TRBV7-2 and TRBJ2-7; D may match TRBD1 or TRBD2 (5 bases each). The CDR3 contains 15 residues. Germline V gene data show CDR1 as SGHTA and CDR2 as FQGNSA. CDR3 coding DNA: TGTGCCAGCAGCTTAGCGTCAGCTGGGACCTACCAGCAGTACTTC. It translates to CASSLASAGTYQQYF.

The chain is built from TRBV7-2 and TRBJ2-1; TRBD1 matches 7 bases. The V and J ends lost 5 bases and 4 bases, in that order; junction bases with no gene match: 5. Germline assignment: CDR1 SGHTA and CDR2 FQGNSA. The length of the CDR3 is 14 residues. The CDR3: CASSRGQAYNEQFF. CDR3 nucleotides: TGTGCCAGCAGCCGAGGACAGGCGTACAATGAGCAGTTCTTC.

The chain joins TRBV4-2 to TRBJ2-1, with a possible D match to TRBD2 (5 bases). V was pared by 2 bases and J by 7 bases, with 12 bases between. Looked up from germline, CDR1 is LGHNA and CDR2 is YNFKEQ. The CDR3 totals 14 residues. CDR3: CASSQRLARNEQFF. In DNA, the CDR3 is TGTGCCAGCAGCCAAAGGCTAGCAAGGAATGAGCAGTTCTTC.

CDR3 in amino acids: CASSIGGEFYEQYF. The CDR3, as DNA: TGTGCCAGTAGTATTGGGGGGGAGTTCTACGAGCAGTACTTC. The gene calls are TRBV19 and TRBJ2-7; 7 nucleotides align to TRBD2. The length of the CDR3 is 14 residues. The J segment lost 3 bases and the V segment lost 3 bases, leaving 5 bases of the junction unmatched. Germline V gene lookup returns CDR1 LNHDA and CDR2 SQIVND (reference sequence). The variable domain in full, with the rest retrieved from reference TRBV19 and TRBJ2-7, is DGGITQSPKYLFRKEGQNVTLSCEQNLNHDAMYWYRQDPGQGLRLIYYSQIVNDFQKGDIAEGYSVSREKKESFPLTVTSAQKNPTAFYLCASSIGGEFYEQYFGPGTRLTVT.

The chain is built from TRBV5-4 and TRBJ2-7; maybe TRBD2 (6 bases). V lost 4 bases and J 5 bases, leaving 19 bases between the germline ends. The CDR3 totals 15 residues. Germline lookup yields CDR1 SGHNT and CDR2 YYREEE (reference sequence). The DNA for the CDR3 is TGTGCCAGCAGCCCCCCCGGGAGTATTTTTGACGAGCAGTACTTC. Translation: CASSPPGSIFDEQYF.

This clone was counted a single time. V and J are TRBV11-2 and TRBJ1-4; maybe TRBD1 (6 bases). The CDR3 contains 15 residues. Between the trimmed V and J ends, which lost 2 bases and 6 bases, there was a span of 13 bases. The germline gives CDR1 SGHAT, CDR2 FQNNGV. CDR3 bases: TGTGCCAGCAGCTTAAGGGGGGCCGTGGATGAAAAACTGTTTTTT. Protein: CASSLRGAVDEKLFF.